These 9 T cell receptor beta chains were all obtained from the same sample, sequenced in a study of cytomegalovirus exposure and HLA in healthy donors. Amplification used 60 Vbeta primers and 13 Jbeta primers. TCRdb's table, derived via immunoSEQ multiplex PCR, lists solely in-frame clones and lacks some. The data contain about 160,000 clones, more than 65% of them seen just once; the ten biggest clones take up less than 3.5%. Sequencing used PBMCs. Receptors originate from a woman aged 40 to 50 in good health and CMV-seropositive.

The chain recombines TRBV18 with TRBJ1-5; no firm D call. The CDR3 consists of 14 residues. V shed 3 bases and J shed 5 bases, with 11 bases lying between them. Germline CDR1 and CDR2: KGHSH and LQKENI. This CDR3 is CASSPLGGDQPQHF. CDR3 nucleotide sequence: TGTGCCAGCTCACCCCTCGGCGGTGATCAGCCCCAGCATTTT.

The chain joins TRBV7-8 to TRBJ1-1, with D possibly TRBD1 on 5 matching bases. This CDR3 is 15 amino acids long. The germline gives CDR1 SGHVS, CDR2 FQNEAQ. V was pared by 7 bases and J by 1 base, with 16 bases between. The CDR3 sequence is CASTLFGGTNTEAFF. CDR3 sequence (DNA): TGTGCCAGCACCCTGTTCGGGGGGACGAACACTGAAGCTTTCTTT.

Comments on this clone: One end of the junction is discordant with germline, which a read error may explain. The genes are TRBV9 and TRBJ1-1; 8 nucleotides align to TRBD1. The CDR3 runs 15 residues. Germline V gene lookup returns CDR1 SGDLS and CDR2 YYNGEE. Here the CDR3 reads CASRKVGTGDTEAFF. The DNA for the CDR3 is TGTGCCAGCCGGAAAGTTGGGACAGGTGACACCGAAGCTTTCTTT.

The V call is TRBV2, the J call TRBJ2-1, with 9 bases fitting TRBD2. The CDR3 is 15 amino acids. Germline V lookup: CDR1 SNHLY, CDR2 FYNNEI. With V trimmed by 8 bases and J by 7 bases, 12 bases remained unmatched. CDR3 amino acids: CASGSWRGGSNEQFF. CDR3 sequence (DNA): TGTGCCAGCGGTTCTTGGCGGGGGGGTAGTAATGAGCAGTTCTTC. The variable domain in full, completed from reference TRBV2 and TRBJ2-1, reads EPEVTQTPSHQVTQMGQEVILRCVPISNHLYFYWYRQILGQKVEFLVSFYNNEISEKSEIFDDQFSVERPDGSNFTLKIRSTKLEDSAMYFCASGSWRGGSNEQFFGPGTRLTVL.

The V gene is TRBV18, the J gene TRBJ2-5; unclear D gene. V shed 9 bases and J shed 1 base, with 15 bases lying between them. Germline V lookup: CDR1 KGHSH, CDR2 LQKENI. The CDR3 length is 14 residues. The CDR3 DNA is TGTGCCAGTGAAAGGATCCGCGGCCAAGAGACCCAGTACTTC. It specifies CASERIRGQETQYF.

The chain uses TRBV6-6 and TRBJ2-1, with D maybe TRBD2 (6 bases). Germline CDR1 is MNHNY and CDR2 is SVGAGI (reference sequence). Trimming removed 7 bases at V and 8 bases at J, with 12 bases between. The CDR3 runs to 12 residues. The CDR3 loop is CASTPTGDEQFF. The CDR3 DNA reads as TGTGCCAGCACCCCCACGGGGGATGAGCAGTTCTTC.

The V gene is TRBV19, the J gene TRBJ1-1, with TRBD1 matching 8 bases. V was pared by 5 bases and J by 11 bases, with 10 bases of the junction left unmatched. Germline CDR1 reads LNHDA; CDR2 reads SQIVND (reference sequence). The CDR3 totals 13 residues. CDR3 amino acids: CASSFTGGTGAFF. DNA of the CDR3: TGTGCCAGTAGTTTTACAGGGGGAACGGGGGCTTTCTTT.

This clone was detected a few times. The CDR3 here is CASTLGLAGGDEQFF. CDR3 bases: TGTGCCAGCACCCTGGGACTAGCGGGGGGGGATGAGCAGTTCTTC. The chain uses TRBV28 and TRBJ2-1, with 16 nucleotides matching TRBD2. The CDR3 length is 15 residues. The germline V gene has CDR1 MDHEN and CDR2 SYDVKM. Losses at the gene ends were 7 bases for V and 8 bases for J; bases not matched to a gene: 5.

The gene calls are TRBV18 and TRBJ2-5; D might be TRBD1 (6 bases). Germline CDR1 is KGHSH and CDR2 is LQKENI. The length of the CDR3 is 14 residues. V was shortened by 0 bases and J by 5 bases, with 10 bases between the two germline ends. The CDR3 DNA sequence: TGTGCCAGCTCACCACCAGCAGGGGACGAGACCCAGTACTTC. As protein: CASSPPAGDETQYF.